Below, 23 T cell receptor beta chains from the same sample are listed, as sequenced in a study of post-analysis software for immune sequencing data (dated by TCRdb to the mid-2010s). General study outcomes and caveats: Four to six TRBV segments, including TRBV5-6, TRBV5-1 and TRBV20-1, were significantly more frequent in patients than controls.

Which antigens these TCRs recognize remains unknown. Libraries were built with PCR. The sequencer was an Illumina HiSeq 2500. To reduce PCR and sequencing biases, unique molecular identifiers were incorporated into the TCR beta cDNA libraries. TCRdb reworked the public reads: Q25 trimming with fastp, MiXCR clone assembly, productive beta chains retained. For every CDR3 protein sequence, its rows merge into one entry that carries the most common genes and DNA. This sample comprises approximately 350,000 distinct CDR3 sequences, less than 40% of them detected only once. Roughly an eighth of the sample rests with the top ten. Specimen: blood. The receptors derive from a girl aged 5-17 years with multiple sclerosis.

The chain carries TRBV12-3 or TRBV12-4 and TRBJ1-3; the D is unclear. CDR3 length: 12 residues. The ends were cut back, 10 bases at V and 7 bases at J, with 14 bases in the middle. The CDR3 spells CATSTTRNTIYF. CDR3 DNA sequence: TGTGCCACCTCGACAACCAGGAACACCATATATTTT.

This CDR3 is CASSLGTGADNEKLFF. The CDR3, as DNA: TGTGCCAGCAGCTTAGGGACAGGGGCCGATAATGAAAAACTGTTTTTT. The chain links TRBV7-8 to TRBJ1-4; TRBD1 agrees at 9 bases. The CDR3 contains 16 residues. Germline V lookup: CDR1 SGHVS, CDR2 FQNEAQ. V shed 1 base, J shed 4 bases, and the junction held 4 bases outside the gene matches.

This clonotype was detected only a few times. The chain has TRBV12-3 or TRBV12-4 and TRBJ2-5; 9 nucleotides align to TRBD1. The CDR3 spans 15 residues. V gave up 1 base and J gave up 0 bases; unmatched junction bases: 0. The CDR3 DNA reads TGTGCCAGCAGTTTAGGGGACAGGGACCAAGAGACCCAGTACTTC. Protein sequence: CASSLGDRDQETQYF.

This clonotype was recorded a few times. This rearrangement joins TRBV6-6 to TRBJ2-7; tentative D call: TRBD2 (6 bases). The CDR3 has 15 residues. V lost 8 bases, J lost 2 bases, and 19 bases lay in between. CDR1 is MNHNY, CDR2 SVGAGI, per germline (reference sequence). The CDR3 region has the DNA TGTGCCAGCCGCCCCCCCAGCGGGTTTACCTACGAGCAGTACTTC. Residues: CASRPPSGFTYEQYF.

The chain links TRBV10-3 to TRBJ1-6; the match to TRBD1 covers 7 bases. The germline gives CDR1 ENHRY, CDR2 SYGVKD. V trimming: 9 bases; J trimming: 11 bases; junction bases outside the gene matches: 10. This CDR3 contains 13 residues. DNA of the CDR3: TGTGCCATAGGACAGGAAAAAGGACCACCCCTCCACTTT. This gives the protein CAIGQEKGPPLHF.

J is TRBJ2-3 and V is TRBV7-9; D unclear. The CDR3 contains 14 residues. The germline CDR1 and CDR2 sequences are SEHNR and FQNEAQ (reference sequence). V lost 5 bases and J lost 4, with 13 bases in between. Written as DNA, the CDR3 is TGTGCCAGCAGCATACGTGGCGTGTCAGATACGCAGTATTTT. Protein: CASSIRGVSDTQYF. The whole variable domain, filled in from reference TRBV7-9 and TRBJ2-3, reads DTGVSQNPRHKITKRGQNVTFRCDPISEHNRLYWYRQTLGQGPEFLTYFQNEAQLEKSRLLSDRFSAERPKGSFSTLEIQRTEQGDSAMYLCASSIRGVSDTQYFGPGTRLTVL.

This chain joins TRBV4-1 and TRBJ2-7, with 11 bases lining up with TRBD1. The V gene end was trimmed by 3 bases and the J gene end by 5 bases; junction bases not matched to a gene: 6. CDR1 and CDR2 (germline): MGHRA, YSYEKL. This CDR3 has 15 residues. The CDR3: CASSQLDRGPDEQYF. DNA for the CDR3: TGCGCCAGCAGCCAGTTGGACAGGGGGCCCGACGAGCAGTACTTC.

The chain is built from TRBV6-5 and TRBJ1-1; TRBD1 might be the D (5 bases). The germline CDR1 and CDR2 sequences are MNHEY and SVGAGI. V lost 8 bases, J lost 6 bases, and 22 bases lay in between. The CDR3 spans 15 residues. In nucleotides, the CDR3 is TGTGCCAGCGCTAAAATGCCGGGGCGAGAGGCTGAAGCTTTCTTT. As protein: CASAKMPGREAEAFF.

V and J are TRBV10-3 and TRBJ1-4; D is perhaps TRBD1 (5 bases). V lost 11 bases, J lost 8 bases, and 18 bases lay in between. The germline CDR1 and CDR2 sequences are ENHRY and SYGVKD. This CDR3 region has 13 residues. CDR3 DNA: TGTGCCGCCAGCGGGGGAGAGGGAGAAAAACTGTTTTTT. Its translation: CAASGGEGEKLFF.

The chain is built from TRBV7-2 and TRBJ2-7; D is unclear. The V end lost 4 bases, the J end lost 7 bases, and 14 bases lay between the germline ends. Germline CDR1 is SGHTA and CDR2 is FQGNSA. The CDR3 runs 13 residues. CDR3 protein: CASSSPPLEEQYF. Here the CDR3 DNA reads TGTGCCAGCAGCTCCCCGCCCCTCGAAGAGCAGTACTTC.

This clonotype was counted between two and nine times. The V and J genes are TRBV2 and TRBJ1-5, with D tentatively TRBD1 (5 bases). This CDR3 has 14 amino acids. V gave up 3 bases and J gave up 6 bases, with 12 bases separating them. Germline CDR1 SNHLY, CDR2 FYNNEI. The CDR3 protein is CASSEFRDGQPQHF. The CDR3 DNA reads TGTGCCAGCAGTGAGTTCAGGGACGGTCAGCCCCAGCATTTT.

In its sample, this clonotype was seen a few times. The chain's CDR3 is CASSFPGGPRFF. Written as DNA, the CDR3 is TGTGCCAGCAGCTTCCCCGGGGGGCCTCGGTTCTTC. The V call is TRBV5-6, the J call TRBJ2-1; weak D call: TRBD2 (7 bases). This CDR3 is 12 amino acids long. In germline, CDR1 is SGHDT, CDR2 YYEEEE. V was cut by 2 bases and J by 15 bases, with 15 bases left in between.

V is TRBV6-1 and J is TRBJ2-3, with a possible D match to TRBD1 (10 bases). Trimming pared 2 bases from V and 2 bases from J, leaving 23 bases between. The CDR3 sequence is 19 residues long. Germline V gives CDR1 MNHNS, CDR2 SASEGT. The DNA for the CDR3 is TGTGCCAGCAGTGAATGGGGGACAGGGGTAGCGGGGGCCACAGATACGCAGTATTTT. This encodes CASSEWGTGVAGATDTQYF.

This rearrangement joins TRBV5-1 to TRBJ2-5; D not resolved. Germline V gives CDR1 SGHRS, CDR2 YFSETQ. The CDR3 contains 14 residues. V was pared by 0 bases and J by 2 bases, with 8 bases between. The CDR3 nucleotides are TGCGCCAGCAGCTTGGAGGCCGAGCAAGAGACCCAGTACTTC. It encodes CASSLEAEQETQYF. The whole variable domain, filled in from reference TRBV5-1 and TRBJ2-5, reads KAGVTQTPRYLIKTRGQQVTLSCSPISGHRSVSWYQQTPGQGLQFLFEYFSETQRNKGNFPGRFSGRQFSNSRSEMNVSTLELGDSALYLCASSLEAEQETQYFGPGTRLLVL.

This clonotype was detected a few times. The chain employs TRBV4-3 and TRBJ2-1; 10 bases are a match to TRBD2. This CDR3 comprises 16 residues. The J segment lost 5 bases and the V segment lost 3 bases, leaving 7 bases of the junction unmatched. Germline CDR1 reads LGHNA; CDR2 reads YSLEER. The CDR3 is CASSHDLAGADNEQFF. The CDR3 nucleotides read TGCGCCAGCAGCCATGACCTAGCGGGGGCCGACAATGAGCAGTTCTTC.

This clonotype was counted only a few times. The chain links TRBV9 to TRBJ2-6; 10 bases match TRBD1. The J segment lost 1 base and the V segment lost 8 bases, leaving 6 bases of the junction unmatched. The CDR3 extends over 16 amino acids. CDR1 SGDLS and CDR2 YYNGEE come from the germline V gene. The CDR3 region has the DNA TGTGCCAGTTCCGGGACAGGGGATTCTGGGGCCAACGTCCTGACTTTC. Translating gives CASSGTGDSGANVLTF.

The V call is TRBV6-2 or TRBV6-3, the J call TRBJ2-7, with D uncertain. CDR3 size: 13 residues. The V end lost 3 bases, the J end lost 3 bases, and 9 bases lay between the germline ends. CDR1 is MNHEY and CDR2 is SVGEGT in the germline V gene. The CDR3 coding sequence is TGTGCCAGCAGTTATAGCCCAAACTACGAGCAGTACTTC. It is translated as CASSYSPNYEQYF.

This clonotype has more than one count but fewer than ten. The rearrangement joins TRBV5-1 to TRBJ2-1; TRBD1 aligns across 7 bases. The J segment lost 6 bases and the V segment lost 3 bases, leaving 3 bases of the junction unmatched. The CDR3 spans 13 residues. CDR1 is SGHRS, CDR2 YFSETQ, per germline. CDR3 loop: CASSSGQSNEQFF. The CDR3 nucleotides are TGCGCCAGCAGCTCGGGACAGAGCAATGAGCAGTTCTTC.

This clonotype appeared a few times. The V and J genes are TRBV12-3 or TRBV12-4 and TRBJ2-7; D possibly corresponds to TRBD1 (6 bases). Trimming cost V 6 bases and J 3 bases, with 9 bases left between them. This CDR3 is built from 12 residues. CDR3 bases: TGTGCCAGCAGCTGGACAGTCTACGAGCAGTACTTC. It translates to CASSWTVYEQYF.

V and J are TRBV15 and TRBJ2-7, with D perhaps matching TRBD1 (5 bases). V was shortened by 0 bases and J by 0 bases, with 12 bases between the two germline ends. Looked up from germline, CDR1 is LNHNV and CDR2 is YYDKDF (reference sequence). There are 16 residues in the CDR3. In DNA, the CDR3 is TGTGCCACCAGCAGAGAGGGGCATTGGGACTCCTACGAGCAGTACTTC. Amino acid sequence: CATSREGHWDSYEQYF.

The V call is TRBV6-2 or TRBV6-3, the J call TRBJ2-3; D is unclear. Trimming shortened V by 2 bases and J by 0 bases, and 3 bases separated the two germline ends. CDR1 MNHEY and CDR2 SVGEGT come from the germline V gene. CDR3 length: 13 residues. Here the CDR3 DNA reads TGTGCCAGCAGTTACCGAAGCACAGATACGCAGTATTTT. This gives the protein CASSYRSTDTQYF.

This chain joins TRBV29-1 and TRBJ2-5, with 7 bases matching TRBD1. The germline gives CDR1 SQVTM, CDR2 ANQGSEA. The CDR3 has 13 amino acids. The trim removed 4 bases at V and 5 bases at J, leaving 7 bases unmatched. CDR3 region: CSVGQGNAETQYF. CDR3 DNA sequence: TGCAGCGTTGGACAGGGTAACGCGGAGACCCAGTACTTC. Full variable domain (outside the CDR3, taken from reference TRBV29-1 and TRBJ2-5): SAVISQKPSRDICQRGTSLTIQCQVDSQVTMMFWYRQQPGQSLTLIATANQGSEATYESGFVIDKFPISRPNLTFSTLTVSNMSPEDSSIYLCSVGQGNAETQYFGPGTRLLVL.

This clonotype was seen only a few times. The CDR3, as DNA: TGCGCCAGCAGCTTGGACGGGGGGCCAAACGAGCAGTACTTC. As protein: CASSLDGGPNEQYF. This rearrangement joins TRBV5-1 to TRBJ2-7; D may be TRBD2 (7 bases). CDR1 SGHRS and CDR2 YFSETQ come from the germline V gene. The V end lost 0 bases, the J end lost 5 bases, and 12 bases lay between the germline ends. The CDR3 sequence is 14 residues long.